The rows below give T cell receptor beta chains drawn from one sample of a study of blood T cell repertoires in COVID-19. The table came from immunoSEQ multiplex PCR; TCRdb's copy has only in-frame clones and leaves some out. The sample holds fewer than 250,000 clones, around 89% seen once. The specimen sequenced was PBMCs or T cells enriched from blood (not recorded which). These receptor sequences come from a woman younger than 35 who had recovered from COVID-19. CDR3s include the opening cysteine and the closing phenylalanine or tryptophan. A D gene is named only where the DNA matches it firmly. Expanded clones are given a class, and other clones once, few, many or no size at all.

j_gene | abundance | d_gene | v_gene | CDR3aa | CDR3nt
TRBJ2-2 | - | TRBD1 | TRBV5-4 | CASSVQGAGTGELFF | TGTGCCAGCAGCGTCCAGGGGGCGGGCACCGGGGAGCTGTTTTTT
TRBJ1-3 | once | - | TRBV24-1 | CATAILTEDSSGNTIYF | TGTGCCACCGCGATTCTTACTGAGGACAGCTCTGGAAACACCATATATTTT
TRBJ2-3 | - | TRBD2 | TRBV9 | CASSELAGGRSDTQYF | TGTGCCAGCAGTGAGCTAGCGGGGGGGCGGTCAGATACGCAGTATTTT
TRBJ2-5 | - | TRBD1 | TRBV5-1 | CASSTLDRGTETQYF | TGCGCCAGCAGCACCCTAGACAGGGGGACAGAGACCCAGTACTTC
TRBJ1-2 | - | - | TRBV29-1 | CSVGGHVQGSGGYTF | TGCAGCGTTGGAGGCCACGTACAGGGATCTGGCGGCTACACCTTC
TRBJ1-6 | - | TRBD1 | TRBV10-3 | CAITPGQDDSPLHF | TGTGCCATCACCCCGGGACAGGACGACTCACCCCTCCACTTT
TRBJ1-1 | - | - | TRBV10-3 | CAIRRGGSAEAFF | TGTGCCATCAGAAGAGGAGGGAGCGCCGAAGCTTTCTTT
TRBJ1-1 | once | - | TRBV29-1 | CSVVQGRQMNTEAFF | TGCAGCGTTGTTCAGGGGCGGCAAATGAACACTGAAGCTTTCTTT
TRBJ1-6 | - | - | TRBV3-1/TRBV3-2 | CASSQVGHGDSPLHF | TGTGCCAGCAGCCAGGTGGGCCACGGCGATTCACCCCTCCACTTT
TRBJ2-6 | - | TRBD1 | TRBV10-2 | CASRDRGTGANVLTF | TGCGCCAGCAGAGACAGGGGTACTGGGGCCAACGTCCTGACTTTC
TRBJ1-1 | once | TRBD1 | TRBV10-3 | CAISESRGEAFF | TGTGCCATCAGTGAGTCCAGGGGGGAAGCTTTCTTT
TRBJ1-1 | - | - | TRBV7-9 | CASRLGGSGVGNTEAFF | TGTGCCAGCAGACTTGGGGGCTCTGGGGTGGGGAACACTGAAGCTTTCTTT
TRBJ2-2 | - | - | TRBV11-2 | CASSSRMSGTGELFF | TGTGCCAGCAGCTCGAGAATGAGCGGGACCGGGGAGCTGTTTTTT
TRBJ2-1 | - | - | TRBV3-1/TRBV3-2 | CASSQVAGNYNEQFF | TGTGCCAGCAGCCAAGTCGCGGGGAACTACAATGAGCAGTTCTTC
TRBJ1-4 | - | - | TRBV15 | CATSRFRVLNEKLFF | TGTGCCACCAGCAGATTCAGGGTCCTTAATGAAAAACTGTTTTTT
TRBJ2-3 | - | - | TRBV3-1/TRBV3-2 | CASSPTLGGGYTDTQYF | TGTGCCAGCAGCCCAACTCTAGGGGGGGGGTACACAGATACGCAGTATTTT
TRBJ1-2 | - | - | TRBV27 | CATSSRTGIARYGYTF | TGTGCCACCTCATCACGAACAGGGATCGCGCGCTATGGCTACACCTTC
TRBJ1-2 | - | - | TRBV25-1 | CASSGRRALGGYTF | TGTGCCAGCAGTGGTCGCAGGGCTTTGGGAGGCTACACCTTC
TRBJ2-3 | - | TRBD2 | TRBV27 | CASASRASGGPKWPDTQYF | TGTGCCAGCGCCTCACGGGCTAGCGGGGGCCCGAAGTGGCCAGATACGCAGTATTTT
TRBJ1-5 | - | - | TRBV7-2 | CASSMGRVNQPQHF | TGTGCCAGCAGTATGGGGAGGGTCAATCAGCCCCAGCATTTT
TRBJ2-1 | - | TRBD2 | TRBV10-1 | CASSDPSGGIYEQFF | TGCGCCAGCAGTGACCCTAGCGGGGGGATCTATGAGCAGTTCTTC
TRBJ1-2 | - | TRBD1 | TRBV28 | CASSLGQVGYTF | TGTGCCAGCAGTCTGGGACAGGTTGGCTACACCTTC
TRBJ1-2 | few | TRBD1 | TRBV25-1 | CASSGLPGQGHGYTF | TGTGCCAGCAGTGGATTACCGGGACAGGGACATGGCTACACCTTC
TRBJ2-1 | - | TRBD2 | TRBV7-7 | CASSPRPTSGGGYNEQFF | TGTGCCAGCAGCCCCCGCCCCACGAGCGGGGGGGGATACAATGAGCAGTTCTTC
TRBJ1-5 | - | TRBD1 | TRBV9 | CASSPSGGGPNQPQHF | TGTGCCAGCAGCCCATCGGGAGGGGGCCCCAATCAGCCCCAGCATTTT
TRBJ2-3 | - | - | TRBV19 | CASSVNGGRDTQYF | TGTGCCAGTAGTGTAAACGGGGGTAGGGATACGCAGTATTTT
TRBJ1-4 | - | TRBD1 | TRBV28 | CASGGQGGEKLFF | TGTGCCAGCGGGGGACAGGGTGGGGAAAAACTGTTTTTT
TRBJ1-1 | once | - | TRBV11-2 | CASSLGQANTEAFF | TGTGCCAGCAGCTTAGGACAGGCGAACACTGAAGCTTTCTTT
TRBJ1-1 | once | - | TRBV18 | CASSRAGLNTEAFF | TGTGCCAGCTCACGTGCAGGGCTAAACACTGAAGCTTTCTTT
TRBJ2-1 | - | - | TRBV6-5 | CASSSPGLGQFF | TGTGCCAGCAGCAGTCCGGGACTGGGACAGTTCTTC
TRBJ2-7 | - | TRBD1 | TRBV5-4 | CASSLTGQELYEQYF | TGTGCCAGCAGCTTGACAGGACAGGAACTCTACGAGCAGTACTTC
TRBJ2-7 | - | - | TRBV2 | CASQHSLNEQYF | TGTGCCAGCCAGCACAGTTTGAACGAGCAGTACTTC
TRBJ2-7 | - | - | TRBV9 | CASSGGGEQYF | TGTGCCAGCAGCGGGGGAGGAGAGCAGTACTTC
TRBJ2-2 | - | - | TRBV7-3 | CASSPTGLDTGELFF | TGTGCCAGCAGCCCAACAGGTTTGGACACCGGGGAGCTGTTTTTT
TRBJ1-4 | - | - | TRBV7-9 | CASSSGGSVGEKLFF | TGTGCCAGCAGCTCGGGGGGCTCCGTAGGAGAAAAACTGTTTTTT
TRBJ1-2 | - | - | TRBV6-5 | CASGPGGFRGYTF | TGTGCCAGCGGTCCGGGAGGATTTCGAGGCTACACCTTC
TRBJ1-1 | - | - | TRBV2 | CASSERVGSNTEAFF | TGTGCCAGCAGTGAACGAGTGGGCTCGAACACTGAAGCTTTCTTT
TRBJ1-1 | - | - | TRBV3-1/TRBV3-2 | CASSQDLGPEAFF | TGTGCCAGCAGCCAAGATTTGGGCCCTGAAGCTTTCTTT
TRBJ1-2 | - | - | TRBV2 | CASRRVNYGYTF | TGTGCCAGCCGCAGGGTTAACTATGGCTACACCTTC
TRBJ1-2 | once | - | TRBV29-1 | CSVREDGYTF | TGCAGCGTCCGGGAAGATGGCTACACCTTC
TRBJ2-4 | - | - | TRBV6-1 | CASSEAGRNIQYF | TGTGCCAGCAGTGAAGCCGGGAGAAACATTCAGTACTTC
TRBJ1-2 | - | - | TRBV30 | CAWSMGGGNGYTF | TGTGCCTGGTCCATGGGGGGTGGTAATGGCTACACCTTC
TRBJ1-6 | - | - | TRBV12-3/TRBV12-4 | CASSLRGGPLHF | TGTGCCAGCAGTTTAAGGGGGGGGCCCCTCCACTTT